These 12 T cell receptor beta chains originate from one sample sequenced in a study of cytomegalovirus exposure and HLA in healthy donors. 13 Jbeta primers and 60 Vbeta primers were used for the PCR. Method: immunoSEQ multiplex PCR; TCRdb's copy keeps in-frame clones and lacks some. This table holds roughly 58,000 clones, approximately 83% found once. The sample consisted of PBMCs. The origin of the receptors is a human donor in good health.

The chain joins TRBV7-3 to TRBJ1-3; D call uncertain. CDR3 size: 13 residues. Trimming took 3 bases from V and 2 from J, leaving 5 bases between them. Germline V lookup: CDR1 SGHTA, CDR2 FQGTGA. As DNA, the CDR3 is TGTGCCAGCAGCTTGACACCTGGAAACACCATATATTTT. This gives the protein CASSLTPGNTIYF. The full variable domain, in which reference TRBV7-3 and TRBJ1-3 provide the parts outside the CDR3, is GAGVSQTPSNKVTEKGKYVELRCDPISGHTALYWYRQSLGQGPEFLIYFQGTGAADDSGLPNDRFFAVRPEGSVSTLKIQRTERGDSAVYLCASSLTPGNTIYFGEGSWLTVV.

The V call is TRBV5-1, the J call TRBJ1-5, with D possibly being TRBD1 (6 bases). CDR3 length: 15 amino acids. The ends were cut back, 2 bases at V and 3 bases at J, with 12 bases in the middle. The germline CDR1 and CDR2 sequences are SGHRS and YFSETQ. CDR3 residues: CASSFLGGHNQPQHF. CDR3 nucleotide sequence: TGCGCCAGCAGCTTTTTGGGGGGGCACAATCAGCCCCAGCATTTT.

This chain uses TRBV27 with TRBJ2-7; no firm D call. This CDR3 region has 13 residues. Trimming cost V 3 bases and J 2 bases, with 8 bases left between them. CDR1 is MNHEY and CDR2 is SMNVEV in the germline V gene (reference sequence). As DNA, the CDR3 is TGTGCCAGCAGTTTTACCGTAGCCTACGAGCAGTACTTC. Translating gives CASSFTVAYEQYF.

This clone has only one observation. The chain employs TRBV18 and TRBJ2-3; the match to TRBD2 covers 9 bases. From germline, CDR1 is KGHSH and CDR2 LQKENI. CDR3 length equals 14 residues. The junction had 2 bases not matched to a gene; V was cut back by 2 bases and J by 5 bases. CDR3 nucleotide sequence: TGTGCCAGCTCACCAGAGCGGGAGGAAGATACGCAGTATTTT. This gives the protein CASSPEREEDTQYF.

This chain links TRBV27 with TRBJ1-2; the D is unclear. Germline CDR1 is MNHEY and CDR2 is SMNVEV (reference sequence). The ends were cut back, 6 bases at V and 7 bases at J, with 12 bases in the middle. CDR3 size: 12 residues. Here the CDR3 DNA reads TGTGCCAGCAGGGCAACAACGGGTGGCTACACCTTC. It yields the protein CASRATTGGYTF.

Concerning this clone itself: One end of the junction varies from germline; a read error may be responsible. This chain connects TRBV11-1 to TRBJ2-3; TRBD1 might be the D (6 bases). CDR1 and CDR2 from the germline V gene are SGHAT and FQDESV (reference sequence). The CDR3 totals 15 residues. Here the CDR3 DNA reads TGTGCCAGCAACTTAGATTACAGGGCCGCAGATACGCAGTATTTT. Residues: CASNLDYRAADTQYF. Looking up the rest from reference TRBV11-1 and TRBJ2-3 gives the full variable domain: EAEVAQSPRYKITEKSQAVAFWCDPISGHATLYWYRQILGQGPELLVQFQDESVVDDSQLPKDRFSAERLKGVDSTLKIQPAELGDSAMYLCASNLDYRAADTQYFGPGTRLTVL.

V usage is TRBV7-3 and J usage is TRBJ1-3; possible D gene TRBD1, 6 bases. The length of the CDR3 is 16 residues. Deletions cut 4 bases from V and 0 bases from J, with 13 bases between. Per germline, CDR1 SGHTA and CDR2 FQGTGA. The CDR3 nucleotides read TGTGCCAGCAGCTCCGGGGGGGCCTCCTCTGGAAACACCATATATTTT. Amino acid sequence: CASSSGGASSGNTIYF. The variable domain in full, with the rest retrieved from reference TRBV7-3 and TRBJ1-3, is GAGVSQTPSNKVTEKGKYVELRCDPISGHTALYWYRQSLGQGPEFLIYFQGTGAADDSGLPNDRFFAVRPEGSVSTLKIQRTERGDSAVYLCASSSGGASSGNTIYFGEGSWLTVV.

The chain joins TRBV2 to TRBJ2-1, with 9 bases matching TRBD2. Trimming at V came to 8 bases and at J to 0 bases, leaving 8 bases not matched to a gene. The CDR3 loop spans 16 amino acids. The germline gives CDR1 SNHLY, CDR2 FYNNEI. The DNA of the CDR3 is TGTGCCAGCTGGGGTCCGACTAGCGGCTCCTACAATGAGCAGTTCTTC. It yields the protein CASWGPTSGSYNEQFF.

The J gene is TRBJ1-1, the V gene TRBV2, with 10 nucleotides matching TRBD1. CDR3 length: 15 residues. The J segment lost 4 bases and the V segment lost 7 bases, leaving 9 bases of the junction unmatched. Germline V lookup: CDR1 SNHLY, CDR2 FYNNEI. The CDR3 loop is CASTRQGALVTEAFF. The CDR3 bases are TGTGCCAGCACCAGACAGGGGGCATTGGTCACTGAAGCTTTCTTT. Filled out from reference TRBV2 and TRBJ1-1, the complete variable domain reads EPEVTQTPSHQVTQMGQEVILRCVPISNHLYFYWYRQILGQKVEFLVSFYNNEISEKSEIFDDQFSVERPDGSNFTLKIRSTKLEDSAMYFCASTRQGALVTEAFFGQGTRLTVV.

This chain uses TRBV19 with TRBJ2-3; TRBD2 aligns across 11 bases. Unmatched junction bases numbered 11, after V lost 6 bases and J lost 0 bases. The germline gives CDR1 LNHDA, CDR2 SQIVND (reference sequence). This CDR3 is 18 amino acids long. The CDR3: CASRRWTSGSGSTDTQYF. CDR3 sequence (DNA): TGTGCCAGTAGGCGGTGGACTAGCGGGTCGGGGAGCACAGATACGCAGTATTTT. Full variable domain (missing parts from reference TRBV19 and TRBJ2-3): DGGITQSPKYLFRKEGQNVTLSCEQNLNHDAMYWYRQDPGQGLRLIYYSQIVNDFQKGDIAEGYSVSREKKESFPLTVTSAQKNPTAFYLCASRRWTSGSGSTDTQYFGPGTRLTVL.

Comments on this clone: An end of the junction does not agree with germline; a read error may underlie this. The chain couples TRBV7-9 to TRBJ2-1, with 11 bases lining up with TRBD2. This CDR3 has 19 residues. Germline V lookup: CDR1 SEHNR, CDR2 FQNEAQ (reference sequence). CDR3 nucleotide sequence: TGTTCCAGCAGCTTAGGACCCTCCACTAGCGGGAGTATTGTCAATGAGCAGTTCTTC. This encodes CSSSLGPSTSGSIVNEQFF.

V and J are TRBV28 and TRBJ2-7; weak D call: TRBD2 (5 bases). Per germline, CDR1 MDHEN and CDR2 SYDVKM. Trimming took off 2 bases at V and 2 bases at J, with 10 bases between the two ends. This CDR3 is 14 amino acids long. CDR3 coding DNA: TGTGCCAGCAGTTTAGTCCGGGGTCCCTACGAGCAGTACTTC. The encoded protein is CASSLVRGPYEQYF.